Below are 26 T cell receptor beta chains sequenced from a single sample in a study of breast tumors, draining lymph nodes, adjacent tissues. TCRdb called the multiplex PCR reads again in MiXCR, with one record for every CDR3 protein. Among 170,000 or so distinct CDR3 sequences listed, roughly a third were seen once. Axillary draining lymph nodes of breast cancer patients supplied the node samples. The source material was axillary lymph node tissue. These receptors were collected from a female donor with breast cancer. Some clones in this sample may be carry-over from other donors' samples.

This clonotype was detected many times. The genes are TRBV20-1 and TRBJ2-3, with D tentatively TRBD2 (5 bases). This CDR3 has 12 residues. V lost 4 bases to trimming and J lost 3 bases, with 8 bases between them. Germline CDR1 and CDR2: DFQATT and SNEGSKA (reference sequence). In DNA form, the CDR3 reads TGCAGTGCTACCGGGGAAACAGATACGCAGTATTTT. This gives the protein CSATGETDTQYF.

Turning to this clonotype: A much larger clone differs by one base, so this may be a read error. This rearrangement joins TRBV11-3 to TRBJ2-7; TRBD1 aligns across 9 bases. Germline lookup yields CDR1 SGHNT and CDR2 YENEEA. The CDR3 is made up of 19 amino acids. With 6 bases clipped from V and 2 bases from J, the junction kept 20 bases outside the gene matches. The CDR3 nucleotides read TGTGCCAGCAGTGAACCCGCCCAGGTCGGGACAGGGCTAGCCTACGAGCAGTACTTC. As protein: CASSEPAQVGTGLAYEQYF.

In regard to this clonotype: A much larger clone differs from this one at a single base, so this may be a read error. The genes are TRBV7-2 and TRBJ2-1; 9 positions agree with TRBD1. CDR3 length: 17 residues. Germline loops: CDR1 SGHTA, CDR2 FQGNSA. CDR3 sequence: CASSLHSGTGKGNEQSF. In DNA form, the CDR3 reads TGTGCCAGCAGCCTTCACTCCGGGACAGGGAAGGGGAATGAGCAGTCCTTC.

There are many counts of this clonotype. V usage is TRBV7-9 and J usage is TRBJ2-2, with 12 bases lining up with TRBD2. CDR1 and CDR2 from the germline V gene are SEHNR and FQNEAQ (reference sequence). V lost 5 bases to trimming and J lost 6 bases; unmatched junction nucleotides: 7. CDR3 length: 16 amino acids. CDR3 coding DNA: TGTGCCAGCAGCCGGACTAGCGGGGTCCACCCCGGGGAGCTGTTTTTT. Its translation is CASSRTSGVHPGELFF.

The chain recombines TRBV15 with TRBJ1-1, with D maybe TRBD1 (6 bases). Germline V lookup: CDR1 LNHNV, CDR2 YYDKDF (reference sequence). V dropped 7 bases and J dropped 7 bases, with 19 bases sitting between them. This CDR3 region has 14 residues. The CDR3 DNA follows: TGTGCCACCACACCCAACAGGGAATACGTTGAAGCTTTCTTT. Amino acid sequence: CATTPNREYVEAFF. Full variable domain (outside the CDR3, taken from reference TRBV15 and TRBJ1-1): DAMVIQNPRYQVTQFGKPVTLSCSQTLNHNVMYWYQQKSSQAPKLLFHYYDKDFNNEADTPDNFQSRRPNTSFCFLDIRSPGLGDTAMYLCATTPNREYVEAFFGQGTRLTVV.

This rearrangement joins TRBV29-1 to TRBJ2-5; TRBD2 aligns across 8 bases. The CDR3 has 14 residues. The ends lost 8 bases at V and 7 bases at J; junction bases unmatched: 15. Germline V gene lookup returns CDR1 SQVTM and CDR2 ANQGSEA. CDR3 DNA sequence: TGCAGCCCTGGCCTAGCGGGCCTCCAAAGGACCCAGTACTTC. Amino acid sequence: CSPGLAGLQRTQYF.

This clonotype was seen ten or more times. The chain couples TRBV10-2 to TRBJ2-7; D is unresolved. The germline CDR1 and CDR2 sequences are WSHSY and SAAADI. The CDR3 runs 12 residues. Trimming shortened V by 4 bases and J by 6 bases, and 10 bases separated the two germline ends. The CDR3 sequence: CASSAAFSEQYF. CDR3 bases: TGCGCCAGCAGTGCGGCGTTTTCCGAGCAGTACTTC.

The chain combines TRBV7-2 with TRBJ1-6; D remains ambiguous. CDR3 length: 17 amino acids. The germline V gene has CDR1 SGHTA and CDR2 FQGNSA. V dropped 3 bases and J dropped 3 bases, with 15 bases sitting between them. For the CDR3, the DNA is TGTGCCAGCAGCTTCTATACCGGGAGTCGCTATAATTCACCCCTCCACTTT. It translates to CASSFYTGSRYNSPLHF.

This clonotype was picked up many times. The rearrangement joins TRBV4-2 to TRBJ1-2, with 9 positions matching TRBD1. The ends lost 4 bases at V and 7 bases at J; junction bases unmatched: 10. Germline loops: CDR1 LGHNA, CDR2 YNFKEQ. The CDR3 consists of 15 residues. The CDR3 nucleotides are TGTGCCAGCAGCCCCAGGACAGGGGCTGAGGGTGGCTACACCTTC. Translation: CASSPRTGAEGGYTF.

The chain joins TRBV4-1 to TRBJ1-1, with a possible D match to TRBD1 (5 bases). Germline V gene data show CDR1 as MGHRA and CDR2 as YSYEKL. The CDR3 runs 15 residues. Trimming pared 5 bases from V and 4 bases from J, leaving 17 bases between. CDR3 amino acids: CASSYPRDSGTEAFF. For the CDR3, the DNA is TGCGCCAGCAGCTACCCCCGCGACAGCGGCACTGAAGCTTTCTTT.

This clonotype was seen many times. The chain uses TRBV6-1 and TRBJ2-2; 8 nucleotides match TRBD2. The CDR3 runs 15 residues. Trimming removed 5 bases from V and 11 bases from J; junction bases left unmatched: 13. Germline CDR1 reads MNHNS; CDR2 reads SASEGT. The CDR3 spells CASSSGSRLLLELFF. CDR3 DNA: TGTGCCAGCAGTAGCGGGAGTCGTTTATTGTTAGAGCTGTTTTTT.

The rearrangement uses TRBV2 and TRBJ1-1; D not certain. The V end lost 6 bases, the J end lost 5 bases, and 7 bases lay between the germline ends. Germline V gene lookup returns CDR1 SNHLY and CDR2 FYNNEI. CDR3 length: 11 residues. The CDR3 DNA follows: TGTGCCAGCAGGCTTGGGACTGAAGCTTTCTTT. As protein: CASRLGTEAFF.

Comment on this clonotype: The DNA is omitted, as the CDR3 cannot be located on it reliably, and the CDR3 follows TCRdb's listing. The gene calls are TRBV10-3 and TRBJ1-4. Ends included, the CDR3 has 16 residues. In germline, CDR1 is ENHRY, CDR2 SYGVKD. CDR3 protein: CAISGMVGEGSRKLSF.

This clonotype was observed many times. V is TRBV15 and J is TRBJ2-2; 14 nucleotides match TRBD2. V shed 1 base and J 5 bases; nucleotides not matched to a gene: 9. CDR3 size: 19 residues. CDR1 is LNHNV, CDR2 YYDKDF, per germline (reference sequence). The CDR3 spells CATSRAPGTSGSITGELFF. The CDR3 DNA reads as TGTGCCACCAGCAGAGCCCCCGGGACTAGCGGGAGCATTACCGGGGAGCTGTTTTTT. The variable domain in full, with the rest retrieved from reference TRBV15 and TRBJ2-2, is DAMVIQNPRYQVTQFGKPVTLSCSQTLNHNVMYWYQQKSSQAPKLLFHYYDKDFNNEADTPDNFQSRRPNTSFCFLDIRSPGLGDTAMYLCATSRAPGTSGSITGELFFGEGSRLTVL.

A word on this clonotype: No conserved phenylalanine or tryptophan ends this CDR3, so it is likely a read error. The limits of the CDR3 on the DNA are not certain, so only TCRdb's listed CDR3 is given. J is TRBJ1-4 and V is TRBV7-9; TRBD1 is the table's D call and was not checked against the DNA. In germline, CDR1 is SEHNR, CDR2 FQNEAQ (reference sequence). The CDR3 extends over 13 residues, inclusive of both ends. The CDR3 sequence is CASSLIQEGTGGY.

This clonotype has just one count. The chain has TRBV19 and TRBJ1-2, with D tentatively TRBD1 (5 bases). V was trimmed by 5 bases and J by 4 bases, leaving 14 bases between them. The CDR3 consists of 14 residues. Germline-derived CDR1 and CDR2 are LNHDA and SQIVND (reference sequence). CDR3 in DNA: TGTGCCAGTAGTCGGGCAGGTGGGGCCTATGGCTACACCTTC. Amino acids: CASSRAGGAYGYTF.

This clonotype was seen a few times. A much larger clonotype is one base distant, so this may be a read error. The gene calls are TRBV5-6 and TRBJ2-5; D not certain. Germline CDR1 and CDR2: SGHDT and YYEEEE. Trimming shortened V by 4 bases and J by 4 bases, and 11 bases separated the two germline ends. The CDR3 has 13 amino acids. The CDR3 sequence is CASSRKQPETQYF. CDR3 coding DNA: TGTGCCAGCAGCCGGAAACAGCCAGAGACCCAGTACTTC.

This clonotype has just one count. V and J are TRBV7-3 and TRBJ2-5, with D perhaps matching TRBD1 (6 bases). Per the germline V gene, CDR1 is SGHTA and CDR2 is FQGTGA. CDR3 size: 15 residues. V was pared by 4 bases and J by 5 bases, with 17 bases between. This CDR3 is CASSSQTGPGETQYF. The CDR3 DNA follows: TGTGCCAGCAGCTCACAGACAGGTCCTGGGGAGACCCAGTACTTC.

This clonotype was recorded at least ten times. The chain uses TRBV4-1 and TRBJ2-7; D possibly corresponds to TRBD1 (6 bases). CDR3 length: 14 amino acids. The V end was cut by 0 bases, the J end by 2 bases, with 8 bases between. The germline V gene encodes CDR1 MGHRA and CDR2 YSYEKL. The CDR3 spells CASSQEDRTYEQYF. The CDR3 DNA reads TGCGCCAGCAGCCAAGAGGACAGAACCTACGAGCAGTACTTC.

This clonotype was detected only a few times. A read error may be the cause here, since a much bigger clone is one base away. The rearrangement uses TRBV9 and TRBJ1-5; D gene ambiguous. Germline V gene lookup returns CDR1 SGDLS and CDR2 YYNGEE. CDR3 size: 14 residues. DNA of the CDR3: TGTGCCAGCAGCCCCGACCGGATATCATGGCCCCAGCCTTTT. Protein sequence: CASSPDRISWPQPF. Combining the CDR3 with reference TRBV9 and TRBJ1-5 gives the whole variable domain DSGVTQTPKHLITATGQRVTLRCSPRSGDLSVYWYQQSLDQGLQFLIQYYNGEERAKGNILERFSAQQFPDLHSELNLSSLELGDSALYFCASSPDRISWPQPFGDGTRLSIL.

The V gene is TRBV5-1, the J gene TRBJ2-7; D not resolved. Germline CDR1 and CDR2: SGHRS and YFSETQ. The CDR3 spans 16 residues. Trimming removed 8 bases from V and 2 bases from J, with 23 bases in between. CDR3 sequence: CASRPHASSGTYEQYF. DNA for the CDR3: TGCGCCAGTAGACCACATGCCTCCTCTGGCACCTACGAGCAGTACTTC.

This clonotype was observed many times. The gene calls are TRBV5-5 and TRBJ2-7; TRBD1 matches 8 bases. The length of the CDR3 is 13 residues. V lost 4 bases, J lost 2 bases, and 2 bases stayed unmatched. The germline CDR1 and CDR2 sequences are SGHKS and YYEKEE (reference sequence). CDR3 sequence (DNA): TGTGCCAGCAGCGGACAGGGTCCCTACGAGCAGTACTTC. Translation gives CASSGQGPYEQYF.

This clonotype has a count of ten or more. The gene calls are TRBV20-1 and TRBJ2-7; 7 bases are a match to TRBD1. The CDR3 loop spans 16 amino acids. CDR1 DFQATT and CDR2 SNEGSKA come from the germline V gene (reference sequence). V was pared by 0 bases and J by 6 bases, with 14 bases of the junction left unmatched. For the CDR3, the DNA is TGCAGTGCTAGAGATGAGAGGACAGGCCCACGCGCCGAGCAGTACTTC. It codes for CSARDERTGPRAEQYF.

This clonotype came up a few times. A clone one base away is much larger, so this may be a read error. This chain links TRBV7-3 with TRBJ2-3; 7 bases are shared with TRBD2. In germline, CDR1 is SGHTA, CDR2 FQGTGA. CDR3 length equals 17 residues. The CDR3 bases are TGTGCCAGCAGCCCACCCCCCACTAGCGAGCTCACAGATCCGCAGTATTTT. Translation: CASSPPPTSELTDPQYF.

This clonotype appeared many times. This chain joins TRBV7-9 and TRBJ2-3; maybe TRBD2 (5 bases). Germline V gives CDR1 SEHNR, CDR2 FQNEAQ (reference sequence). CDR3 length equals 16 residues. Deletions cut 3 bases from V and 2 bases from J, with 15 bases between. The CDR3 sequence: CASSFRETLITDTQYF. Here the CDR3 DNA reads TGTGCCAGCAGCTTCCGGGAAACCCTGATCACAGATACGCAGTATTTT.

This clonotype was recorded once. A much bigger clone sits one base away, suggesting this may be a read error. V is TRBV11-2 and J is TRBJ2-3; D is possibly TRBD1 or TRBD2 (5 bases each). The CDR3 is 17 amino acids. With 4 bases removed from V and 8 bases from J, the gap between germline ends came to 25 bases. Germline values: CDR1 SGHAT, CDR2 FQNNGV. CDR3 amino acids: CASSYTAGTFDGGTQYF. Written as DNA, the CDR3 is TGTGCCAGCAGCTATACTGCTGGGACCTTTGATGGAGGTACGCAGTATTTT.